These 29 T cell receptor beta chains originate from one sample sequenced in a study of T cells in Graves' hyperthyroidism and ophthalmopathy. Authors of the study amplified TCR beta CDR3 regions from RNA transcripts. First-round RT-PCR targeting the TCR CDR3 was performed with the HTBI primer set. TCRdb processed the multiplex PCR reads anew with MiXCR; each CDR3 protein has one entry. The repertoire includes nearly 600,000 distinct CDR3 sequences, approximately 15% of them detected once, and around 5.4% sits in the top ten. What was sequenced was blood. The source is a woman in her 30s with Graves' hyperthyroidism that later progressed to Graves' ophthalmopathy.

This chain links TRBV29-1 with TRBJ2-2; the match to TRBD2 covers 7 bases. In germline, CDR1 is SQVTM, CDR2 ANQGSEA. With 4 bases clipped from V and 3 bases from J, the junction kept 5 bases outside the gene matches. The CDR3 extends over 14 amino acids. The CDR3 nucleotides are TGCAGCGTTGGACGCGGGAGCGACACCGGGGAGCTGTTTTTT. The encoded protein is CSVGRGSDTGELFF.

This clonotype was observed many times. V usage is TRBV20-1 and J usage is TRBJ2-1; D is possibly TRBD2 (7 bases). Looked up from germline, CDR1 is DFQATT and CDR2 is SNEGSKA (reference sequence). The V end was cut by 5 bases, the J end by 6 bases, with 23 bases between. CDR3 size: 16 residues. CDR3 bases: TGCAGTGCTGCTAAGGGCGTGGGGGCGGGAGCCAATGAGCAGTTCTTC. This gives the protein CSAAKGVGAGANEQFF.

This clonotype has at least ten counts. This rearrangement joins TRBV15 to TRBJ1-2; D ambiguous. CDR3 length: 14 residues. Trimming took off 0 bases at V and 8 bases at J, with 13 bases between the two ends. Germline values: CDR1 LNHNV, CDR2 YYDKDF (reference sequence). In nucleotides, the CDR3 is TGTGCCACCAGCAGAGATTTGTCAGGACTGGGCTACACCTTC. This sequence encodes CATSRDLSGLGYTF.

This clonotype has ten or more counts. This chain uses TRBV20-1 with TRBJ2-1; D gene uncertain. V was clipped by 4 bases and J by 7 bases, with 23 bases between them. This CDR3 has 16 amino acids. The germline V gene has CDR1 DFQATT and CDR2 SNEGSKA (reference sequence). DNA for the CDR3: TGCAGTGCTAACCCCCGGCCAGCCAACATCCGGAATGAGCAGTTCTTC. Its translation is CSANPRPANIRNEQFF.

This rearrangement joins TRBV3-1 to TRBJ2-7; D uncertain. The germline V gene encodes CDR1 LGHDT and CDR2 YNNKEL (reference sequence). The CDR3 has 13 amino acids. V lost 4 bases and J lost 0, with 7 bases in between. This chain's CDR3 is CASSPDHSYEQYF. In DNA form, the CDR3 reads TGTGCCAGCAGCCCGGACCACTCCTACGAGCAGTACTTC.

The chain links TRBV7-2 to TRBJ2-7; D is perhaps TRBD1 (5 bases). The CDR3 spans 14 residues. Germline CDR1 is SGHTA and CDR2 is FQGNSA. Trimming removed 2 bases at V and 1 base at J, with 9 bases between. The CDR3 here is CASSLQGTSYEQYF. The CDR3 bases are TGTGCCAGCAGCTTACAGGGAACTTCCTACGAGCAGTACTTC.

V usage is TRBV5-1 and J usage is TRBJ2-5; unclear D gene. The germline V and J ends were trimmed by 0 bases and 4 bases, with 10 bases remaining between them. Germline-derived CDR1 and CDR2 are SGHRS and YFSETQ. CDR3 size: 14 residues. The CDR3 region has the DNA TGCGCCAGCAGCTTGGACGGGCTCCGAGAGACCCAGTACTTC. Protein product: CASSLDGLRETQYF.

This clonotype was seen ten or more times. The gene calls are TRBV12-3 or TRBV12-4 and TRBJ2-2, with D possibly TRBD1 on 6 matching bases. This CDR3 is built from 14 residues. V lost 1 base and J 7 bases, leaving 10 bases between the germline ends. The CDR3 spells CASSLGQGIGELFF. In nucleotides, the CDR3 is TGTGCCAGCAGTTTAGGGCAGGGGATCGGGGAGCTGTTTTTT.

This clonotype was counted a few times. The chain links TRBV6-2 or TRBV6-3 to TRBJ2-6; TRBD1 matches 8 bases. Germline CDR1 is MNHEY and CDR2 is SVGEGT. The CDR3 is made up of 16 amino acids. Trimming cost V 5 bases and J 2 bases; bases outside gene matches: 5. CDR3 protein: CASSGPQGAGANVLTF. The DNA for the CDR3 is TGTGCCAGCAGTGGACCACAGGGGGCTGGGGCCAACGTCCTGACTTTC.

V usage is TRBV30 and J usage is TRBJ1-1; 11 bases line up with TRBD1. V was clipped by 3 bases and J by 4 bases; unmatched bases: 1. The CDR3 contains 13 residues. Germline assignment: CDR1 GTSNPN and CDR2 SVGIG (reference sequence). Written as DNA, the CDR3 is TGTGCCTGGAGCGGGACAGGGGGCACTGAAGCTTTCTTT. Its translation is CAWSGTGGTEAFF.

This clonotype was found many times. J is TRBJ2-5 and V is TRBV7-3; D uncertain. The CDR3 is 15 residues long. The germline V and J ends were trimmed by 0 bases and 0 bases, with 8 bases remaining between them. From germline, CDR1 is SGHTA and CDR2 FQGTGA. CDR3 nucleotide sequence: TGTGCCAGCAGCTTAACACCGACCCACCAAGAGACCCAGTACTTC. It translates to CASSLTPTHQETQYF.

As to this clonotype: A single base separates this from a much larger clone, so it may be a read error. The V and J genes are TRBV4-2 and TRBJ1-1, with D unresolved. Germline CDR1 reads LGHNA; CDR2 reads YNFKEQ. The CDR3 consists of 13 residues. CDR3 residues: CASSQLTNTKAFF. The DNA for the CDR3 is TGTGCCAGCAGCCAACTGACGAACACTAAAGCTTTCTTT.

This clonotype was observed at least ten times. The rearrangement links TRBV30 to TRBJ1-2, with D possibly being TRBD1 (6 bases). Germline-derived CDR1 and CDR2 are GTSNPN and SVGIG (reference sequence). Trimming left V 0 bases short and J 8 bases short, with 10 bases between. The length of the CDR3 is 12 residues. The CDR3 region is CAWSVTGGGYTF. The CDR3 coding sequence is TGTGCCTGGAGTGTCACGGGGGGCGGCTACACCTTC.

This chain joins TRBV7-2 and TRBJ2-7; perhaps TRBD1 as D (6 bases). Trimming removed 0 bases from V and 3 bases from J, with 9 bases in between. This CDR3 has 14 residues. Germline CDR1 and CDR2: SGHTA and FQGNSA. CDR3 DNA sequence: TGTGCCAGCAGCTTAGCCCACAGGGACTACGAGCAGTACTTC. Protein product: CASSLAHRDYEQYF.

The sample holds many counts of this clonotype. The chain couples TRBV20-1 to TRBJ2-1; 7 bases line up with TRBD1. Germline values: CDR1 DFQATT, CDR2 SNEGSKA (reference sequence). The CDR3 runs to 16 residues. The junction had 13 bases not matched to a gene; V was cut back by 2 bases and J by 6 bases. Here the CDR3 DNA reads TGCAGTGCTAGAAACGTTCTGCGGCCAGGGGGCAATGAGCAGTTCTTC. Amino acids: CSARNVLRPGGNEQFF.

The CDR3: CASSLRGAGEKLFF. The CDR3 DNA is TGTGCCAGCTCACTAAGGGGGGCGGGCGAAAAACTGTTTTTT. The genes are TRBV18 and TRBJ1-4; D might be TRBD1 (6 bases). V was clipped by 4 bases and J by 8 bases, with 14 bases between them. Germline V gene sequence: CDR1 KGHSH, CDR2 LQKENI. The CDR3 spans 14 residues.

The chain joins TRBV14 to TRBJ1-1, with D tentatively TRBD1 (6 bases). Trimming pared 0 bases from V and 3 bases from J, leaving 11 bases between. Germline V gene lookup returns CDR1 SGHDN and CDR2 FVKESK. The CDR3 consists of 15 residues. The CDR3 region is CASSQDWGAYTEAFF. DNA for the CDR3: TGTGCCAGCAGCCAAGATTGGGGGGCTTACACTGAAGCTTTCTTT.

This clonotype was seen repeatedly, ten times or more. This sequence joins TRBV5-1 and TRBJ1-1; D remains ambiguous. The CDR3 covers 15 residues. Germline CDR1 and CDR2: SGHRS and YFSETQ. V was clipped by 0 bases and J by 1 base, with 10 bases between them. The CDR3 loop reads CASSLAGQPNTEAFF. The CDR3 DNA follows: TGCGCCAGCAGCTTGGCCGGGCAGCCGAACACTGAAGCTTTCTTT.

This clonotype was seen at least ten times. The chain recombines TRBV6-1 with TRBJ2-5, with TRBD2 matching over 10 bases. V was clipped by 3 bases and J by 5 bases; unmatched bases: 12. Germline lookup yields CDR1 MNHNS and CDR2 SASEGT. This CDR3 comprises 17 residues. The CDR3 region has the DNA TGTGCCAGCAGTGACGCAAGAGGACTAGCGGTTAGGGAGACCCAGTACTTC. Amino acid sequence: CASSDARGLAVRETQYF.

This clonotype was observed many times. V is TRBV10-3 and J is TRBJ1-1; D might be TRBD1 (5 bases). Trimming pared 6 bases from V and 3 bases from J, leaving 11 bases between. This CDR3 has 13 amino acids. Per germline, CDR1 ENHRY and CDR2 SYGVKD. Here the CDR3 reads CAIREGPDTEAFF. The CDR3, as DNA: TGTGCCATCAGGGAGGGGCCGGACACTGAAGCTTTCTTT.

This chain uses TRBV14 with TRBJ2-2, with D maybe TRBD1 (5 bases). V was shortened by 0 bases and J by 4 bases, with 15 bases between the two germline ends. The germline V gene has CDR1 SGHDN and CDR2 FVKESK. The CDR3 consists of 17 residues. DNA of the CDR3: TGTGCCAGCAGCCAAGATTGGAACAGGCCCCCCACCGGGGAGCTGTTTTTT. Its translation: CASSQDWNRPPTGELFF.

The chain employs TRBV7-9 and TRBJ2-1; 7 nucleotides match TRBD2. The CDR3 totals 15 residues. Per the germline V gene, CDR1 is SEHNR and CDR2 is FQNEAQ (reference sequence). Trimming cost V 4 bases and J 8 bases; bases outside gene matches: 11. CDR3 in DNA: TGTGCCAGCAGCTCCGAGACTAGCAGGAGCGATGAGCAGTTCTTC. The encoded protein is CASSSETSRSDEQFF. The whole variable domain, remainder taken from reference TRBV7-9 and TRBJ2-1, is DTGVSQNPRHKITKRGQNVTFRCDPISEHNRLYWYRQTLGQGPEFLTYFQNEAQLEKSRLLSDRFSAERPKGSFSTLEIQRTEQGDSAMYLCASSSETSRSDEQFFGPGTRLTVL.

This clonotype was picked up many times. The rearrangement joins TRBV19 to TRBJ2-1, with D perhaps matching TRBD1 (7 bases). The germline V and J ends were trimmed by 3 bases and 8 bases, with 14 bases remaining between them. The CDR3 totals 14 residues. Germline CDR1 reads LNHDA; CDR2 reads SQIVND (reference sequence). For the CDR3, the DNA is TGTGCCAGTAGTATCCCCGGAGGGGGCTATGAGCAGTTCTTC. It yields the protein CASSIPGGGYEQFF. Looking up the rest from reference TRBV19 and TRBJ2-1 gives the full variable domain: DGGITQSPKYLFRKEGQNVTLSCEQNLNHDAMYWYRQDPGQGLRLIYYSQIVNDFQKGDIAEGYSVSREKKESFPLTVTSAQKNPTAFYLCASSIPGGGYEQFFGPGTRLTVL.

The rearrangement joins TRBV3-2 to TRBJ2-1; the table gives TRBD2 as D, unverified against the DNA. TRBV3-2 is recorded as a pseudogene. CDR3 length equals 17 residues. CDR3 nucleotide sequence: TGTGCCAGCAGCCAAGATCCGGTACTAGCGGAATACAATGAGCAGTTCTTC. Encoded protein: CASSQDPVLAEYNEQFF.

In its sample, this clonotype was seen many times. The chain carries TRBV30 and TRBJ2-3, with D possibly called TRBD1 or TRBD2 (5 bases each). In germline, CDR1 is GTSNPN, CDR2 SVGIG (reference sequence). The CDR3 has 13 amino acids. V lost 2 bases and J 4 bases, leaving 10 bases between the germline ends. DNA of the CDR3: TGTGCCTGGAGTCCCGGGGCTCCAGATACGCAGTATTTT. Encoded protein: CAWSPGAPDTQYF.

The sample holds a few counts of this clonotype. V usage is TRBV12-3 or TRBV12-4 and J usage is TRBJ1-2; tentative D call: TRBD1 (5 bases). Trimming stripped 3 bases from V and 3 bases from J, with 8 bases between. The CDR3 extends over 13 amino acids. Here the CDR3 reads CASSFREHYGYTF. The DNA for the CDR3 is TGTGCCAGCAGTTTCAGGGAACACTATGGCTACACCTTC.

This clonotype was seen ten or more times. The rearrangement joins TRBV19 to TRBJ1-2; 8 bases map to TRBD1. The CDR3 runs to 14 residues. V shed 5 bases and J 3 bases; nucleotides not matched to a gene: 5. In germline, CDR1 is LNHDA, CDR2 SQIVND (reference sequence). CDR3 amino acids: CASSDQGADYGYTF. DNA of the CDR3: TGTGCCAGTAGTGACCAGGGGGCCGACTATGGCTACACCTTC.

The sample holds many counts of this clonotype. The chain uses TRBV19 and TRBJ1-6; 11 bases align to TRBD1. From germline, CDR1 is LNHDA and CDR2 SQIVND (reference sequence). This CDR3 contains 15 residues. Unmatched junction bases numbered 5, after V lost 6 bases and J lost 7 bases. The CDR3 DNA reads as TGTGCCAGTAGGGACAGGGGGCGCGAGAATTCACCCCTCCACTTT. It encodes CASRDRGRENSPLHF.

The chain employs TRBV7-2 and TRBJ2-1; D is unclear. CDR1 and CDR2 (germline): SGHTA, FQGNSA. Trimming removed 3 bases from V and 3 bases from J, with 6 bases in between. CDR3 length: 13 residues. As DNA, the CDR3 is TGTGCCAGCAGCTTTGGGTACTACAATGAGCAGTTCTTC. This sequence encodes CASSFGYYNEQFF.